What follows are 21 T cell receptor beta chains derived from one specimen sequenced in a study of T cell responses to AZD1222 COVID-19 vaccine. The data were produced by immunoSEQ multiplex PCR, yet TCRdb's version contains in-frame clones alone and is incomplete. The sample lists roughly 100,000 clones; 80% to 90% were seen once. The input for sequencing was peripheral blood, taken 28 days after the second AZD1222 dose. Receptors originate from an adult who received the AZD1222 COVID-19 vaccine.

The rearrangement links TRBV20-1 to TRBJ2-3; D perhaps matches TRBD2 (7 bases). The CDR3 contains 14 residues. Per germline, CDR1 DFQATT and CDR2 SNEGSKA (reference sequence). V lost 3 bases to trimming and J lost 4 bases, with 14 bases between them. CDR3 loop: CSASRGGAADTQYF. The CDR3 DNA follows: TGCAGTGCTAGTCGAGGGGGGGCGGCAGATACGCAGTATTTT.

The gene calls are TRBV9 and TRBJ2-2; a weak D match, TRBD1 (5 bases). CDR1 is SGDLS, CDR2 YYNGEE, per germline. The V gene lost 0 bases and the J gene lost 4 bases, with 10 bases spanning the gap. The CDR3 loop spans 15 amino acids. In DNA, the CDR3 is TGTGCCAGCAGCGTAGCAGGGAAGGGCACCGGGGAGCTGTTTTTT. The encoded protein is CASSVAGKGTGELFF.

The gene calls are TRBV30 and TRBJ2-3, with 9 bases lining up with TRBD2. J lost 6 bases, V lost 0 bases, and 4 bases had no gene match. This CDR3 spans 14 amino acids. CDR1 and CDR2 (germline): GTSNPN, SVGIG (reference sequence). The CDR3 is CAWSVLAGVDTQYF. CDR3 coding DNA: TGTGCCTGGAGTGTATTAGCGGGAGTGGATACGCAGTATTTT.

V gene TRBV9 combines with J gene TRBJ2-1, with unresolved D. CDR3 size: 12 residues. The V gene lost 5 bases and the J gene lost 10 bases, with 13 bases spanning the gap. Germline V gene data show CDR1 as SGDLS and CDR2 as YYNGEE. Here the CDR3 DNA reads TGTGCCAGCAGTTCCCTCGGGCAGGAGCAGTTCTTC. It translates to CASSSLGQEQFF.

The chain employs TRBV6-5 and TRBJ2-7; 7 nucleotides line up with TRBD1. V lost 6 bases, J lost 7 bases, and 12 bases stayed unmatched. Germline lookup yields CDR1 MNHEY and CDR2 SVGAGI. The CDR3 runs 14 residues. CDR3 sequence reads: CASSLDRVKREQYF. CDR3 nucleotide sequence: TGTGCCAGCAGCCTTGACAGGGTGAAGCGGGAGCAGTACTTC.

V and J are TRBV7-2 and TRBJ2-1, with 7 bases matching TRBD2. V dropped 5 bases and J dropped 0; count of bases not matched to a gene: 7. The CDR3 has 16 residues. Germline values: CDR1 SGHTA, CDR2 FQGNSA. CDR3 amino acids: CASSLSTSISYNEQFF. For the CDR3, the DNA is TGTGCCAGCAGCCTCTCGACTAGCATCTCCTACAATGAGCAGTTCTTC. Using reference TRBV7-2 and TRBJ2-1 for the parts outside the CDR3, the full variable domain is GAGVSQSPSNKVTEKGKDVELRCDPISGHTALYWYRQSLGQGLEFLIYFQGNSAPDKSGLPSDRFSAERTGGSVSTLTIQRTQQEDSAVYLCASSLSTSISYNEQFFGPGTRLTVL.

The chain combines TRBV6-5 with TRBJ2-7; TRBD2 aligns across 11 bases. The CDR3 contains 16 residues. With 0 bases clipped from V and 7 bases from J, the junction kept 8 bases outside the gene matches. Germline V gene sequence: CDR1 MNHEY, CDR2 SVGAGI. The CDR3 protein is CASSYSILAGGGEQYF. As DNA, the CDR3 is TGTGCCAGCAGTTACTCGATCCTAGCGGGGGGCGGGGAGCAGTACTTC.

This chain links TRBV15 with TRBJ2-1, with 9 positions matching TRBD1. The CDR3 runs to 13 residues. CDR1 and CDR2 (germline): LNHNV, YYDKDF (reference sequence). J lost 9 bases, V lost 5 bases, and 5 bases had no gene match. The CDR3 region has the DNA TGTGCCACCAGCCCTGGACAGGGGCTTGAGCAGTTCTTC. Translated, it gives CATSPGQGLEQFF.

The chain is built from TRBV7-2 and TRBJ2-1, with D possibly called TRBD1 or TRBD2 (5 bases each). This CDR3 contains 14 residues. The V gene lost 3 bases and the J gene lost 2 bases, with 8 bases spanning the gap. Per the germline V gene, CDR1 is SGHTA and CDR2 is FQGNSA. The CDR3: CASSFRGPYNEQFF. The CDR3, as DNA: TGTGCCAGCAGCTTCCGGGGCCCCTACAATGAGCAGTTCTTC.

CDR3 region: CSVAYGRTDTQYF. The CDR3, as DNA: TGCAGCGTTGCTTACGGTCGCACAGATACGCAGTATTTT. The chain carries TRBV29-1 and TRBJ2-3; no reliable D call. The CDR3 consists of 13 residues. From germline, CDR1 is SQVTM and CDR2 ANQGSEA. V dropped 4 bases and J dropped 1 base, with 9 bases sitting between them.

This clone was seen a handful of times. This sequence joins TRBV28 and TRBJ2-7; D is unclear. Trimming removed 2 bases from V and 3 bases from J, with 14 bases in between. Germline V gene sequence: CDR1 MDHEN, CDR2 SYDVKM. The CDR3 has 15 amino acids. Here the CDR3 reads CASSLQAEYRYEQYF. The CDR3 DNA follows: TGTGCCAGCAGTTTACAGGCAGAATACCGCTACGAGCAGTACTTC.

V is TRBV5-1 and J is TRBJ2-2; D remains ambiguous. The CDR3 has 13 residues. The germline V gene encodes CDR1 SGHRS and CDR2 YFSETQ. Trimming took 3 bases from V and 5 from J, leaving 8 bases between them. The CDR3 sequence: CASSSGVTGELFF. DNA of the CDR3: TGCGCCAGCAGCTCTGGGGTTACCGGGGAGCTGTTTTTT.

This clone was observed a single time. V usage is TRBV3-1 (or the pseudogene TRBV3-2) and J usage is TRBJ2-7; the match to TRBD1 covers 7 bases. The V and J ends lost 4 bases and 2 bases, in that order; junction bases with no gene match: 2. The CDR3 contains 13 residues. Germline CDR1 and CDR2: LGHDT and YNNKEL (reference sequence). The CDR3 region has the DNA TGTGCCAGCAGCCCGACAGGGACCTACGAGCAGTACTTC. This encodes CASSPTGTYEQYF.

The chain carries TRBV30 and TRBJ2-7; D is ambiguous. This CDR3 is 13 amino acids long. Germline V lookup: CDR1 GTSNPN, CDR2 SVGIG (reference sequence). The V end lost 2 bases, the J end lost 2 bases, and 10 bases lay between the germline ends. The CDR3 DNA is TGTGCCTGGAGTAGAGGAGTTACCTACGAGCAGTACTTC. Translation gives CAWSRGVTYEQYF.

This clone has more than one count but fewer than ten. This chain uses TRBV7-2 with TRBJ1-6; D perhaps matches TRBD1 (5 bases). The CDR3 length is 17 residues. The ends were cut back, 1 base at V and 0 bases at J, with 10 bases in the middle. The germline V gene has CDR1 SGHTA and CDR2 FQGNSA. The CDR3 loop reads CASSLDLQGSYNSPLHF. Here the CDR3 DNA reads TGTGCCAGCAGCTTAGATCTCCAGGGCTCCTATAATTCACCCCTCCACTTT. The whole variable domain, filled in from reference TRBV7-2 and TRBJ1-6, reads GAGVSQSPSNKVTEKGKDVELRCDPISGHTALYWYRQSLGQGLEFLIYFQGNSAPDKSGLPSDRFSAERTGGSVSTLTIQRTQQEDSAVYLCASSLDLQGSYNSPLHFGNGTRLTVT.

V usage is TRBV28 and J usage is TRBJ1-1; D may be TRBD1 (5 bases). V lost 6 bases and J lost 11, with 16 bases in between. The CDR3 sequence is 12 residues long. Germline CDR1 reads MDHEN; CDR2 reads SYDVKM. CDR3 sequence (DNA): TGTGCCAGCAGCCCCGAATGGGGCTCCGCTTTCTTT. This translates into CASSPEWGSAFF.

This chain uses TRBV19 with TRBJ1-4, with 8 bases fitting TRBD1. Germline lookup yields CDR1 LNHDA and CDR2 SQIVND (reference sequence). The CDR3 length is 16 residues. V shed 3 bases, J shed 7 bases, and the junction held 10 bases outside the gene matches. The CDR3 DNA follows: TGTGCCAGTAGTATTCCGTGGACAGGGTTTGGTGAAAAACTGTTTTTT. It translates to CASSIPWTGFGEKLFF.

CDR3 sequence reads: CASSYGVVAGGRSTDTQYF. In nucleotides, the CDR3 is TGTGCCAGCAGTTACGGGGTAGTAGCGGGGGGCCGGAGTACAGATACGCAGTATTTT. The chain couples TRBV6-8 to TRBJ2-3; TRBD2 matches 10 bases. The J segment lost 3 bases and the V segment lost 2 bases, leaving 14 bases of the junction unmatched. The CDR3 loop spans 19 amino acids. Germline assignment: CDR1 MNHGY and CDR2 SAAAGT.

V gene TRBV27 combines with J gene TRBJ2-1; 9 nucleotides match TRBD2. This CDR3 is built from 16 residues. Germline CDR1 and CDR2: MNHEY and SMNVEV (reference sequence). V was clipped by 3 bases and J by 7 bases; unmatched bases: 10. CDR3 DNA sequence: TGTGCCAGCAGTTTTTTGACTAGCGGAGGTAAGAATGAGCAGTTCTTC. Amino acids: CASSFLTSGGKNEQFF.

V is TRBV3-1 (or the pseudogene TRBV3-2) and J is TRBJ2-7; weak D call: TRBD2 (6 bases). CDR1 is LGHDT, CDR2 YNNKEL, per germline (reference sequence). There are 14 residues in the CDR3. V gave up 2 bases and J gave up 10 bases, with 18 bases separating them. The DNA of the CDR3 is TGTGCCAGCAGCCAAAACTTGGGCCGGGACTCTCAGTACTTC. As protein: CASSQNLGRDSQYF.

The J gene is TRBJ1-2, the V gene TRBV9; the D is unclear. This CDR3 is 14 amino acids long. Germline V gene lookup returns CDR1 SGDLS and CDR2 YYNGEE. V was clipped by 0 bases and J by 2 bases, with 8 bases between them. The CDR3 protein is CASSVGAANYGYTF. The CDR3 region has the DNA TGTGCCAGCAGCGTAGGGGCAGCGAACTATGGCTACACCTTC. The full variable domain, rest sourced from reference TRBV9 and TRBJ1-2, is DSGVTQTPKHLITATGQRVTLRCSPRSGDLSVYWYQQSLDQGLQFLIQYYNGEERAKGNILERFSAQQFPDLHSELNLSSLELGDSALYFCASSVGAANYGYTFGSGTRLTVV.